The rows below give T cell receptor beta chains drawn from one sample of a study of shared clonotypes between healthy human individuals. Only in-frame clones appear in the TCRdb table, and some are missing; sequencing was by immunoSEQ multiplex PCR. The data hold roughly 810,000 clones, with around 96% observed a single time. The sequencing sample was made of naive CD8+ T cells sorted from blood. These TCRs come from a man aged 25-40 years in good health. Each CDR3 is given with its conserved first and last residue. D genes are given only for firm matches. The size entry is marked missing in some rows and otherwise reads once, few, many or a size class.

clone size	D gene	V gene	J gene	CDR3 protein	CDR3 DNA
few	NA	TRBV4-3	TRBJ2-7	CASSQGFATSSYEQYF	TGCGCCAGCAGCCAAGGATTCGCTACCTCCTCCTACGAGCAGTACTTC
NA	NA	TRBV19	TRBJ1-1	CASLGGAEAFF	TGTGCCAGCTTGGGGGGGGCTGAAGCTTTCTTT
NA	NA	TRBV19	TRBJ2-7	CASSPGLEQYF	TGTGCCAGTAGTCCTGGTTTGGAGCAGTACTTC
NA	TRBD1	TRBV4-1	TRBJ2-7	CASSLPGQGLYEQYF	TGCGCCAGCAGCCTCCCGGGACAGGGCCTCTACGAGCAGTACTTC
NA	TRBD2	TRBV5-8	TRBJ2-1	CASSLGLAGGNEQFF	TGTGCCAGCAGCTTGGGACTAGCGGGAGGAAACGAGCAGTTCTTC
once	TRBD1	TRBV28	TRBJ1-4	CASSPEGQGPPVSYF	TGTGCCAGCAGTCCCGAGGGACAGGGGCCCCCTGTCTCTTATTTT
NA	NA	TRBV2	TRBJ2-7	CASSGNPYEQYF	TGTGCCAGCAGTGGCAACCCCTACGAGCAGTACTTC
NA	NA	TRBV19	TRBJ2-7	CASSITGATYEQYF	TGTGCCAGTAGTATTACCGGGGCGACCTACGAGCAGTACTTC
NA	NA	TRBV14	TRBJ2-3	CASSQGVGIISDTQYF	TGTGCCAGCAGCCAAGGGGTAGGAATCATATCAGATACGCAGTATTTT
once	NA	TRBV29-1	TRBJ2-7	CSVGGGATCEQYF	TGCAGCGTTGGCGGCGGGGCGACCTGCGAGCAGTACTTC
NA	NA	TRBV27	TRBJ2-1	CASSLLQTGRQVDEQFF	TGTGCCAGCAGTTTACTCCAGACAGGGAGGCAGGTGGATGAGCAGTTCTTC
NA	TRBD1	TRBV6-6	TRBJ1-5	CASSYGQGAQQPQHF	TGTGCCAGCAGTTACGGCCAGGGGGCCCAGCAGCCCCAGCATTTT
NA	TRBD1	TRBV6-5	TRBJ2-7	CASRTRDRGHEQYF	TGTGCCAGCAGAACTCGGGACAGGGGACACGAGCAGTACTTC
NA	TRBD2	TRBV7-9	TRBJ2-2	CASSQTSGHAGELFF	TGTGCCAGCAGCCAAACTAGCGGGCACGCCGGGGAGCTGTTTTTT
once	TRBD2	TRBV5-4	TRBJ2-5	CASSFRGLAGEETQYF	TGTGCCAGCAGCTTTCGGGGACTAGCGGGAGAAGAGACCCAGTACTTC
NA	TRBD1	TRBV6-7	TRBJ2-3	CASSSGTVSRDTQYF	TGTGCCAGCAGTTCCGGGACAGTAAGTAGGGATACGCAGTATTTT
once	NA	TRBV2	TRBJ2-1	CASRSLVGYNEQFF	TGTGCCAGCAGGAGCCTTGTAGGCTACAATGAGCAGTTCTTC
NA	TRBD1	TRBV5-5	TRBJ2-3	CASSPGQGGTDTQYF	TGTGCCAGCAGCCCGGGACAGGGGGGCACAGATACGCAGTATTTT
NA	NA	TRBV4-3	TRBJ2-1	CASSLTRGNEQFF	TGCGCCAGCAGCCTCACTAGGGGGAATGAGCAGTTCTTC
NA	NA	TRBV27	TRBJ2-7	CASSLSGLREQYF	TGTGCCAGCAGTTTATCAGGGCTACGAGAGCAGTACTTC
NA	TRBD2	TRBV11-2	TRBJ2-3	CASSFWDLREGDTQYF	TGTGCCAGCAGCTTCTGGGATCTGCGGGAGGGAGATACGCAGTATTTT
once	NA	TRBV5-6	TRBJ2-7	CASSSTRVYEQYF	TGTGCCAGCAGCTCGACAAGAGTCTACGAGCAGTACTTC
NA	NA	TRBV5-5	TRBJ2-2	CASSSSMESGELFF	TGTGCCAGCAGCTCATCCATGGAATCCGGGGAGCTGTTTTTT
NA	TRBD2	TRBV15	TRBJ2-1	CATSITILAGSNEQFF	TGTGCCACCAGTATTACGATACTAGCGGGATCCAATGAGCAGTTCTTC
NA	NA	TRBV11-2	TRBJ1-1	CASSLGSGNTEAFF	TGTGCCAGCAGCTTGGGTTCAGGTAACACTGAAGCTTTCTTT
NA	NA	TRBV27	TRBJ1-5	CASSLSGNQPQHF	TGTGCCAGCAGTTTATCAGGGAATCAGCCCCAGCATTTT